These T cell receptor beta chains were read from a single sample in a study of vaccination effects on CD4 cells after COVID-19. Their antigens remain unidentified. Clones were sequenced by immunoSEQ multiplex PCR, and TCRdb holds only the in-frame ones, with some missing. This table has tens of thousands of clones, roughly 82% appearing once. This material consisted of CD4+ T cells from PBMCs cultured with HCoV-NL63 spike peptides, taken after COVID-19 vaccination. The receptors derive from a human donor who received a COVID-19 vaccine. Some clones in this sample may be carry-over from other donors' samples. Each CDR3 is given with its conserved first and last residue. The D gene is left open where the match is weak. A clone size is listed for some rows: how often the clone was seen (once, few, many), or a class if it is expanded.

size	D	V	J	CDR3	DNA
-	-	TRBV24-1	TRBJ1-3	CATSAAPPGGNTIYF	TGTGCCACCAGTGCGGCGCCACCGGGGGGAAACACCATATATTTT
-	-	TRBV6-5	TRBJ1-2	CASSYRPNTNYGYTF	TGTGCCAGCAGTTACCGGCCAAATACTAACTATGGCTACACCTTC
once	-	TRBV5-1	TRBJ2-1	CASRSDSHNEQFF	TGCGCCAGCAGGTCTGACAGCCACAATGAGCAGTTCTTC
few	-	TRBV5-6	TRBJ1-4	CASSLYSMTNEKLFF	TGTGCCAGCAGCTTATACAGCATGACTAATGAAAAACTGTTTTTT
-	TRBD2	TRBV18	TRBJ2-3	CASSQAGTTMTDTQYF	TGTGCCAGCTCACAGGCAGGGACTACGATGACAGATACGCAGTATTTT
-	-	TRBV30	TRBJ1-2	CAWSVTGGDYGYTF	TGTGCCTGGAGTGTGACGGGAGGCGACTATGGCTACACCTTC
-	-	TRBV24-1	TRBJ1-1	CATSDNSGTQAFF	TGTGCCACCAGTGATAATTCCGGGACTCAAGCTTTCTTT
once	TRBD2	TRBV27	TRBJ2-2	CASSSGRGVNTGELFF	TGTGCCAGCAGCTCCGGGAGGGGGGTGAACACCGGGGAGCTGTTTTTT
-	-	TRBV4-1	TRBJ1-6	CASSQVGRQVESPLHF	TGCGCCAGCAGCCAAGTGGGGAGACAGGTGGAGTCACCCCTCCACTTT
-	TRBD1	TRBV7-2	TRBJ1-4	CASSLRGQGKEKLFF	TGTGCCAGCAGCTTAAGGGGACAGGGAAAGGAAAAACTGTTTTTT
-	-	TRBV12-3/TRBV12-4	TRBJ1-4	CASSPTNEKLFF	TGTGCCAGCAGTCCCACGAATGAAAAACTGTTTTTT
-	-	TRBV10-1	TRBJ2-6	CASSEGGSGANVLTF	TGCGCCAGCAGTGAAGGGGGCTCTGGGGCCAACGTCCTGACTTTC
-	TRBD1	TRBV3-1/TRBV3-2	TRBJ1-4	CASSSTGQPNEKLFF	TGTGCCAGCAGCTCTACGGGACAGCCAAATGAAAAACTGTTTTTT
-	-	TRBV7-6	TRBJ2-1	CASSKVGTEQFF	TGTGCCAGCAGCAAGGTCGGGACTGAGCAGTTCTTC
-	TRBD1	TRBV5-1	TRBJ1-6	CARGTGVRPPLHF	TGCGCCAGGGGGACAGGGGTAAGGCCACCCCTCCACTTT
-	-	TRBV6-6	TRBJ1-5	CASSDVGGGNQPQHF	TGTGCCAGCAGTGACGTGGGGGGCGGCAATCAGCCCCAGCATTTT
-	-	TRBV5-4	TRBJ1-4	CASSLGGSLQEKLFF	TGTGCCAGCAGTCTGGGGGGATCATTACAGGAAAAACTGTTTTTT
-	TRBD2	TRBV5-1	TRBJ2-3	CASSLSASGGTDTQYF	TGCGCCAGCAGCCTGTCTGCTAGCGGGGGCACAGATACGCAGTATTTT
-	-	TRBV4-1	TRBJ2-1	CASSLTELGNNEQFF	TGCGCCAGCAGCCTGACAGAGTTGGGTAACAATGAGCAGTTCTTC
-	-	TRBV19	TRBJ1-6	CASSIEPPGANGSPLHF	TGTGCCAGTAGTATCGAGCCCCCCGGGGCGAATGGTTCACCCCTCCACTTT
-	TRBD2	TRBV24-1	TRBJ2-3	CATSRTSGGPRGSADTQYF	TGTGCCACCAGCAGGACTAGCGGGGGCCCGAGAGGGAGCGCAGATACGCAGTATTTT
-	-	TRBV6-5	TRBJ1-1	CASSMPGPLNTEAFF	TGTGCCAGCAGTATGCCGGGACCCTTGAACACTGAAGCTTTCTTT
-	-	TRBV5-1	TRBJ2-3	CASSLGIGGGSVTDTQYF	TGCGCCAGCAGCTTGGGCATAGGGGGGGGGAGCGTCACAGATACGCAGTATTTT
-	TRBD1	TRBV18	TRBJ1-5	CASSWGGGHQPQHF	TGTGCCAGCTCATGGGGAGGGGGCCATCAGCCCCAGCATTTT
-	-	TRBV24-1	TRBJ2-5	CATSPQGYQETQYF	TGTGCCACCAGCCCTCAGGGGTACCAAGAGACCCAGTACTTC
-	-	TRBV9	TRBJ1-2	CASSVVSGYTF	TGTGCCAGCAGCGTAGTAAGTGGCTACACCTTC
-	TRBD1	TRBV10-3	TRBJ1-6	CAIRKTGDDNSPLHF	TGTGCCATCAGGAAGACAGGGGACGATAATTCACCCCTCCACTTT
-	-	TRBV15	TRBJ2-2	CATSTFGGQSRTGELFF	TGTGCCACCAGCACCTTCGGGGGGCAATCCAGGACCGGGGAGCTGTTTTTT
-	-	TRBV30	TRBJ1-6	CAWSGGRSGVNSPLHF	TGTGCCTGGAGTGGGGGCAGGTCGGGCGTAAATTCACCCCTCCACTTT
-	-	TRBV11-3	TRBJ1-1	CASSLERGTEAFF	TGTGCCAGCAGCTTAGAAAGGGGCACTGAAGCTTTCTTT
-	-	TRBV18	TRBJ1-3	CASSRGTSSGNTIYF	TGTGCCAGCTCACGAGGGACGAGCTCTGGAAACACCATATATTTT
-	TRBD1	TRBV7-2	TRBJ2-1	CASSPRGQGSYNEQFF	TGTGCCAGCAGCCCCCGGGGACAGGGATCCTACAATGAGCAGTTCTTC
few	-	TRBV10-3	TRBJ1-1	CAISESGQFNTEAFF	TGTGCCATCAGTGAGTCAGGACAGTTTAACACTGAAGCTTTCTTT
few	-	TRBV6-5	TRBJ1-2	CASTTNPVPNYGYTF	TGTGCCAGCACCACCAACCCCGTTCCGAACTATGGCTACACCTTC
-	-	TRBV6-6	TRBJ2-1	CASSLRDYNEQFF	TGTGCCAGCAGTCTCCGGGACTACAATGAGCAGTTCTTC
-	TRBD1	TRBV19	TRBJ1-5	CASQGQTDNQPQHF	TGTGCCAGTCAGGGACAGACTGACAATCAGCCCCAGCATTTT
few	-	TRBV7-3	TRBJ2-5	CASSKQGGETQYF	TGTGCCAGCAGCAAACAGGGAGGAGAGACCCAGTACTTC
-	-	TRBV11-1	TRBJ2-2	CASRLRGEFGTGELFF	TGTGCCAGCAGATTAAGGGGGGAATTCGGCACCGGGGAGCTGTTTTTT
-	-	TRBV4-1	TRBJ2-2	CASSQGTGKGTGELFF	TGCGCCAGCAGCCAGGGAACAGGGAAAGGCACCGGGGAGCTGTTTTTT
few	-	TRBV10-1	TRBJ2-5	CASSESRRQETQYF	TGCGCCAGCAGTGAGTCGCGTAGACAAGAGACCCAGTACTTC
-	-	TRBV5-6	TRBJ1-2	CASSLGQVSNYGYTF	TGTGCCAGCAGCTTGGGGCAGGTGTCTAACTATGGCTACACCTTC
few	-	TRBV5-4	TRBJ1-1	CASSSDTNTEAFF	TGTGCCAGCAGTTCGGACACGAACACTGAAGCTTTCTTT
-	-	TRBV20-1	TRBJ1-2	CSASGQPNYGYTF	TGCAGTGCTAGTGGCCAGCCTAACTATGGCTACACCTTC
-	TRBD1	TRBV5-4	TRBJ2-5	CASSSPGQGARETQYF	TGTGCCAGCAGCTCTCCGGGACAGGGGGCGCGAGAGACCCAGTACTTC
-	-	TRBV6-4	TRBJ1-2	CASRGTGPYGYTF	TGTGCCAGCAGGGGTACAGGGCCCTATGGCTACACCTTC
-	TRBD1	TRBV5-1	TRBJ2-2	CASSQLSRDSGTGELFF	TGCGCCAGCAGCCAGTTAAGCCGGGACAGCGGAACCGGGGAGCTGTTTTTT
-	-	TRBV5-8	TRBJ2-1	CASRTGQLSRKVAEFF	TGTGCCAGCAGGACCGGACAGCTCTCAAGAAAGGTAGCCGAGTTCTTC
once	-	TRBV4-1	TRBJ1-3	CASSQVQPRVSQDSRSGNTIYF	TGCGCCAGCAGCCAAGTTCAGCCCCGTGTGTCTCAAGACTCTCGTTCTGGAAACACCATATATTTT
-	TRBD2	TRBV9	TRBJ2-1	CASSALAGGLHEQFF	TGTGCCAGCAGCGCCTTAGCGGGGGGGCTTCATGAGCAGTTCTTC